This T cell receptor (beta chain) emerged from a study of tumor and adjacent non-tumor tissue in lung cancer. Looked up from germline, CDR1 is SEHNR and CDR2 is FQNEAQ (reference sequence). The CDR3 is made up of 15 amino acids. V gave up 7 bases and J gave up 0 bases; unmatched junction bases: 8. No cell sorting was done before RNA was extracted from the tissue. More than 3 cm separated this lung sample from the edge of the tumor. Three rounds of nested PCR, following a modified ARM-PCR protocol, produced the TCRbeta library. TCRdb itself ran the multiplex PCR reads through MiXCR, one entry per CDR3 protein. The table has more than 60,000 distinct CDR3 sequences, around 82% seen once.

Sequenced sample: distant non-tumor lung tissue. The receptor was isolated from a man in his fifties or sixties with non-small cell lung cancer. This chain connects TRBV7-9 to TRBJ2-5, with 7 nucleotides matching TRBD1. CDR3 nucleotide sequence: TGTGCCAGCAATCCTTCGACAGGGTACCAAGAGACCCAGTACTTC. It specifies CASNPSTGYQETQYF.